The clone carrying this T cell receptor (beta chain) occurred a few times. Its antigen is unknown. This sample is drawn from a study of T-cell reconstitution after alpha-beta-depleted transplantation in children. The CDR3 totals 13 residues. The V end lost 6 bases, the J end lost 0 bases, and 8 bases lay between the germline ends. Unique molecular identifiers featured in how the TCRbeta library was prepared. MiXCR was run by TCRdb on the PCR reads, yielding one entry per CDR3 protein. This sample has just over 200,000 distinct CDR3 sequences, with about 8.2% found just once. Points from the study as a whole: Reported findings indicate that, about two months after transplant, alpha-beta T cells came from several hundred expanded clones, which were derived from non-depleted graft cells.

This receptor was identified in a male patient aged 2 to 10 who had a stem cell transplant for acute myeloid leukemia, so the T cells may come from the graft donor. The chain recombines TRBV12-3 or TRBV12-4 with TRBJ2-5; unclear D gene. Sequences were derived from PBMCs, mostly from graft donor cells, sampled 360 days after TCRalphabeta/CD19-depleted stem cell transplant. Written as DNA, the CDR3 is TGTGCCAGCAGCGATGGGGACCAAGAGACCCAGTACTTC. It is translated as CASSDGDQETQYF.